Shown below are 15 T cell receptor beta chains from a single sample sequenced in a study of T cells in Graves' hyperthyroidism and ophthalmopathy. It was RNA transcripts that yielded the amplified TCR beta CDR3 regions. Using the HTBI primer set, a first-round RT-PCR was run on the TCR CDR3. TCRdb redid the calling of the multiplex PCR reads with MiXCR, one entry per CDR3 protein. Of 690,000 or so distinct CDR3 sequences in the sample, about 19% were seen once. The sample taken for sequencing was blood. The origin of the receptors is a woman aged 50 to 60 with Graves' hyperthyroidism that later progressed to Graves' ophthalmopathy.

About this clonotype: An end of the junction does not agree with germline; a read error may underlie this. V is TRBV20-1 and J is TRBJ1-1; D not certain. There are 12 residues in the CDR3. Germline lookup yields CDR1 DFQATT and CDR2 SNEGSKA (reference sequence). The CDR3 loop reads CSARGTNPEAFF. Written as DNA, the CDR3 is TGCAGTGCTAGAGGTACGAACCCTGAAGCTTTCTTT.

This clonotype appeared a few times. The chain uses TRBV7-9 and TRBJ1-5; unclear D gene. Deletions cut 5 bases from V and 9 bases from J, with 17 bases between. Germline lookup yields CDR1 SEHNR and CDR2 FQNEAQ (reference sequence). The CDR3 contains 14 residues. The chain's CDR3 is CASSIDGAFMPQHF. The CDR3 coding sequence is TGTGCCAGCAGCATTGACGGAGCGTTTATGCCCCAGCATTTT.

A word on this clonotype: A clone one base away is much larger, so this may be a read error. Here the CDR3 DNA reads TGTGCCAGCAGTGACGCAGGGAGCTCCTACAATGAGCAGTTCTTC. This gives the protein CASSDAGSSYNEQFF. V usage is TRBV6-4 and J usage is TRBJ2-1; D could derive from TRBD1 or TRBD2 (5 bases each). Germline V gene data show CDR1 as MRHNA and CDR2 as SNTAGT. CDR3 length equals 15 residues. V lost 2 bases and J 0 bases, leaving 8 bases between the germline ends.

This clonotype was seen ten or more times. The chain couples TRBV5-1 to TRBJ1-2, with no clear D. CDR1 and CDR2 from the germline V gene are SGHRS and YFSETQ. The CDR3 sequence is 14 residues long. Trimming took off 0 bases at V and 8 bases at J, with 14 bases between the two ends. Here the CDR3 DNA reads TGCGCCAGCAGCTTGGAGGCAGAACTCTGGGGCTACACCTTC. This sequence encodes CASSLEAELWGYTF.

The chain carries TRBV7-9 and TRBJ2-3, with 9 bases lining up with TRBD2. V gave up 4 bases and J gave up 2 bases; unmatched junction bases: 7. CDR1 is SEHNR and CDR2 is FQNEAQ in the germline V gene (reference sequence). The CDR3 length is 16 residues. Written as DNA, the CDR3 is TGTGCCAGCAGCTCAGGACTAGCGCATTACACAGATACGCAGTATTTT. Residues: CASSSGLAHYTDTQYF. The whole variable domain, filled in from reference TRBV7-9 and TRBJ2-3, reads DTGVSQNPRHKITKRGQNVTFRCDPISEHNRLYWYRQTLGQGPEFLTYFQNEAQLEKSRLLSDRFSAERPKGSFSTLEIQRTEQGDSAMYLCASSSGLAHYTDTQYFGPGTRLTVL.

There are a few counts of this clonotype. For the CDR3, the DNA is TGTGCCAGCAGCCCAGACAGGGGGCGACTTGGGGAGCTGTTTTTT. Its translation is CASSPDRGRLGELFF. The chain employs TRBV7-2 and TRBJ2-2; 10 bases match TRBD1. This CDR3 region has 15 residues. The germline V gene has CDR1 SGHTA and CDR2 FQGNSA. Germline trimming cut 5 bases from V and 8 bases from J; bases unmatched to any gene: 8.

The chain carries TRBV7-2 and TRBJ1-1; possible D gene TRBD1, 5 bases. Looked up from germline, CDR1 is SGHTA and CDR2 is FQGNSA. This CDR3 has 11 amino acids. Trimming shortened V by 5 bases and J by 10 bases, and 11 bases separated the two germline ends. This CDR3 reads CASSGPQGAFF. DNA for the CDR3: TGTGCCAGCAGCGGACCCCAGGGAGCTTTCTTT.

V and J are TRBV30 and TRBJ2-6; D is unclear. The germline CDR1 and CDR2 sequences are GTSNPN and SVGIG (reference sequence). The CDR3 totals 15 residues. V was trimmed by 0 bases and J by 0 bases, leaving 6 bases between them. CDR3 region: CAWSVGYSGANVLTF. In nucleotides, the CDR3 is TGTGCCTGGAGTGTAGGGTACTCTGGGGCCAACGTCCTGACTTTC.

This chain joins TRBV7-8 and TRBJ1-6; a possible D gene is TRBD1 (6 bases). Deletions cut 2 bases from V and 10 bases from J, with 12 bases between. Germline assignment: CDR1 SGHVS and CDR2 FQNEAQ. CDR3 length: 14 amino acids. The CDR3 coding sequence is TGTGCCAGCAGCTTACCTCCCGGGGGCTCACCCCTCCACTTT. This sequence encodes CASSLPPGGSPLHF.

This clonotype was counted a single time. Just one base apart from a much larger clone, this may be a read error. The rearrangement joins TRBV2 to TRBJ2-2, with TRBD1 matching over 7 bases. Germline trimming cut 10 bases from V and 4 bases from J; bases unmatched to any gene: 9. The CDR3 is 14 residues long. Per the germline V gene, CDR1 is SNHLY and CDR2 is FYNNEI. The CDR3 region is CAIRRRQGTGELFF. The CDR3 region has the DNA TGTGCCATTAGGCGAAGACAGGGCACCGGGGAGCTGTTTTTT.

This clonotype was picked up many times. This chain uses TRBV11-2 with TRBJ2-2, with 10 bases matching TRBD2. After removal of 4 bases from V and 6 bases from J, the junction contained 8 bases not matched to a gene. Germline CDR1 is SGHAT and CDR2 is FQNNGV. This CDR3 is built from 16 residues. The CDR3 sequence: CASSSLAGGPSGELFF. CDR3 nucleotide sequence: TGTGCCAGCAGCTCCTTAGCGGGGGGCCCTTCCGGGGAGCTGTTTTTT.

The genes are TRBV24-1 and TRBJ2-6; a possible D gene is TRBD1 (6 bases). Trimming removed 2 bases from V and 0 bases from J, with 10 bases in between. The CDR3 contains 17 residues. In germline, CDR1 is KGHDR, CDR2 SFDVKD. The CDR3 region has the DNA TGTGCCACCAGTGATTCGGACAGAAGCTCTGGGGCCAACGTCCTGACTTTC. Its translation: CATSDSDRSSGANVLTF.

The rearrangement uses TRBV27 and TRBJ2-1; tentatively, D is TRBD2 (5 bases). The CDR3 contains 14 residues. V gave up 2 bases and J gave up 4 bases, with 9 bases separating them. The germline gives CDR1 MNHEY, CDR2 SMNVEV (reference sequence). CDR3 nucleotide sequence: TGTGCCAGCAGTTTAAGTTGGGAGTACAATGAGCAGTTCTTC. Translation: CASSLSWEYNEQFF.

The J gene is TRBJ2-3, the V gene TRBV20-1, with no clear D. Trimming took off 2 bases at V and 2 bases at J, with 8 bases between the two ends. The CDR3 spans 13 residues. Per the germline V gene, CDR1 is DFQATT and CDR2 is SNEGSKA (reference sequence). CDR3 nucleotide sequence: TGCAGTGCTAGATACTTTGCCACAGATACGCAGTATTTT. It specifies CSARYFATDTQYF.

This clonotype occurred many times. The chain uses TRBV6-1 and TRBJ1-5; maybe TRBD1 (5 bases). Germline CDR1 and CDR2: MNHNS and SASEGT. V lost 5 bases and J 0 bases, leaving 14 bases between the germline ends. The CDR3 runs to 16 residues. The CDR3 DNA reads TGTGCCAGCAGTCTAGGGGCTGCTGATAGCAATCAGCCCCAGCATTTT. Translated, it gives CASSLGAADSNQPQHF.